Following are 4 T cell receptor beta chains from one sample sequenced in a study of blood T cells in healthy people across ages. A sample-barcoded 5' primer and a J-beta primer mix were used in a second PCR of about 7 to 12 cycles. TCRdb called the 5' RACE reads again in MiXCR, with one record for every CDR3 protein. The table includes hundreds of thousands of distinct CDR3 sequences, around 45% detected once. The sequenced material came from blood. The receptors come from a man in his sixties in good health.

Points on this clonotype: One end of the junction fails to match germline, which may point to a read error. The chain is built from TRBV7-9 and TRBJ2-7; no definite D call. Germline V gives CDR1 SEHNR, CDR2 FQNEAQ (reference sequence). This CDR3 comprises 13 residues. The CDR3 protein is CASTLGLYNEQYF. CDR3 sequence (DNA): TGTGCCAGCACCTTAGGCCTGTACAATGAGCAGTACTTC.

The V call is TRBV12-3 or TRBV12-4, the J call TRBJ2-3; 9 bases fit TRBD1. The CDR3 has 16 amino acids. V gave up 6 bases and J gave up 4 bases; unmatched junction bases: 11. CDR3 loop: CASRLWDRDLSDTQYF. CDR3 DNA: TGTGCCAGCAGGTTGTGGGACAGGGATCTTTCAGATACGCAGTATTTT.

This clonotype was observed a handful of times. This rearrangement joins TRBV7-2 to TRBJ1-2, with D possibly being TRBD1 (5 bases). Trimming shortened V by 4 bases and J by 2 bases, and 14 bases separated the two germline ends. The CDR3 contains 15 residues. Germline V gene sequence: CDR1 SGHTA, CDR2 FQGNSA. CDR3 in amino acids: CASSSKERGNYGYTF. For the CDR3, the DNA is TGTGCCAGCAGCTCTAAGGAACGGGGCAACTATGGCTACACCTTC.

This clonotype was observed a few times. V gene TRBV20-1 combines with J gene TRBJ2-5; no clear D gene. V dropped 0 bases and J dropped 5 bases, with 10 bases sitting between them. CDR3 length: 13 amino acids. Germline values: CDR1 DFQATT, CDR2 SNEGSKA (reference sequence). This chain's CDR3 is CSARDQTFETQYF. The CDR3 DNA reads TGCAGTGCTAGAGACCAGACTTTCGAGACCCAGTACTTC.